A selection of T cell receptor beta chains follows, all from one sample in a study of cytomegalovirus exposure and HLA in healthy donors. The assay was immunoSEQ multiplex PCR, and TCRdb's table has in-frame clones only and misses some. The sample has 130,000 or so clones, over 75% seen once. The specimen sequenced was PBMCs. The receptors here all came from a man aged 45-65 years in good health and CMV-seronegative. The CDR3 runs from the conserved cysteine through the conserved F or W. The order of the fields is clone size, J gene, CDR3 length, D gene, V gene, CDR3 DNA, CDR3 protein. A D gene is named only where the DNA matches it firmly. Size is stated for part of the rows, as once, few or many counts, or as a class when the clone is expanded.

NA | TRBJ1-5 | 17 | TRBD1 | TRBV19 | TGTGCCAGTAGTCCCCGGGACAGACTACGACAGAATCAGCCCCAGCATTTT | CASSPRDRLRQNQPQHF
NA | TRBJ2-1 | 19 | TRBD2 | TRBV10-3 | TGTGCCATCAGCGATAGGGGACTAGCGGGAGGAGCGGGTTACAATGAGCAGTTCTTC | CAISDRGLAGGAGYNEQFF
NA | TRBJ2-7 | 13 | NA | TRBV18 | TGTGCCAGCTCACCTCGACCAGGGGACGAGCAGTACTTC | CASSPRPGDEQYF
NA | TRBJ2-1 | 15 | NA | TRBV6-5 | TGTGCCAGCAGCACTAGATCGGGTTCGTCCAATGAGCAGTTCTTC | CASSTRSGSSNEQFF
few | TRBJ1-3 | 15 | NA | TRBV28 | TGTGCCAGCAGTTCCACAGGGTACTCTGGAAACACCATATATTTT | CASSSTGYSGNTIYF
NA | TRBJ2-7 | 15 | TRBD1 | TRBV10-2 | TGCGCCAGCCAGGACAGGGCTGTTACACTCTCCGAGCAGTACTTC | CASQDRAVTLSEQYF
once | TRBJ2-2 | 15 | TRBD2 | TRBV27 | TGTGCCAGCAGTTCAGCGGGAGCGGGCACCGGGGAGCTGTTTTTT | CASSSAGAGTGELFF
few | TRBJ2-6 | 16 | NA | TRBV6-1 | TGTGCCAGCAGTGAAGCGGGAGAAGCTGGGGCCAACGTCCTGACTTTC | CASSEAGEAGANVLTF
NA | TRBJ2-3 | 15 | TRBD2 | TRBV11-2 | TGTGCCAGCAGCTTGCCCAGCGGGAGGGGTAATACGCAGTATTTT | CASSLPSGRGNTQYF
once | TRBJ2-3 | 13 | NA | TRBV28 | TGTGCCAGCAGTCAGTCCCCGAGAGGTACGCAGTATTTT | CASSQSPRGTQYF
once | TRBJ2-2 | 19 | TRBD1 | TRBV5-1 | TGCGCCAGCAGCTTACTATCCTCCGAGACAGGGGGTTATACCGGGGAGCTGTTTTTT | CASSLLSSETGGYTGELFF
NA | TRBJ2-3 | 15 | NA | TRBV5-4 | TGTGCCAGCAGCTTTCGGACGGAGCGGGCAGATACGCAGTATTTT | CASSFRTERADTQYF
NA | TRBJ2-2 | 15 | TRBD1 | TRBV5-1 | TGCGCCAGCAGCTTAGTACAGGGGGCCGGCGGGGAGCTGTTTTTT | CASSLVQGAGGELFF
NA | TRBJ2-2 | 20 | TRBD2 | TRBV27 | TGTGCCAGCAGTTTGTGGGCTAGCGGGAGTTTGCGGGTGAACACCGGGGAGCTGTTTTTT | CASSLWASGSLRVNTGELFF
NA | TRBJ2-7 | 17 | TRBD1 | TRBV5-1 | TGCGCCAGCAGCCTCACTCTGGACAGGGCCACAAGCTACGAGCAGTACTTC | CASSLTLDRATSYEQYF
NA | TRBJ2-6 | 16 | TRBD1 | TRBV7-6 | TGTGCCAGCAGCCTGGACAGGAGCTCTGGGGCCAACGTCCTGACTTTC | CASSLDRSSGANVLTF
NA | TRBJ2-1 | 12 | NA | TRBV4-1 | TGCGCCAGCAGCCAGGAGGGGAATGAGCAGTTCTTC | CASSQEGNEQFF
few | TRBJ2-6 | 16 | TRBD1 | TRBV10-2 | TGCGCCAGCGAGGGACAGGGGTCGTCTGGGGCCAACGTCCTGACTTTC | CASEGQGSSGANVLTF
NA | TRBJ1-1 | 12 | NA | TRBV5-5 | TGTGCCAGCAGCTTGTCTCGGTTTGAAGCTTTCTTT | CASSLSRFEAFF
NA | TRBJ1-2 | 14 | TRBD1 | TRBV6-5 | TGTGCCAGCACCCCCGGACAGGGGGTCTATGGCTACACCTTC | CASTPGQGVYGYTF
NA | TRBJ2-5 | 14 | NA | TRBV7-9 | TGTGCCAGCAGCGACAGAGGGGGAAGAGAGACCCAGTACTTC | CASSDRGGRETQYF
few | TRBJ1-3 | 14 | NA | TRBV19 | TGTGCCAGTAGTATAACAGTGTCTGGAAACACCATATATTTT | CASSITVSGNTIYF
NA | TRBJ2-7 | 14 | TRBD2 | TRBV5-1 | TGCGCCAGCAGCTCTGGGACTAGCAACTACGAGCAGTACTTC | CASSSGTSNYEQYF
NA | TRBJ1-3 | 16 | TRBD1 | TRBV28 | TGTGCCAGCAGGAGCTTCGGACAGGAACCTGGAAACACCATATATTTT | CASRSFGQEPGNTIYF
few | TRBJ2-5 | 15 | TRBD2 | TRBV6-5 | TGTGCCAGCAGTTACTCGGCCCTAGCGGGGGAGACCCAGTACTTC | CASSYSALAGETQYF
NA | TRBJ2-3 | 16 | TRBD2 | TRBV7-2 | TGTGCCAGCAGTTCTAGCGGGATCCTTCTGGCAGATACGCAGTATTTT | CASSSSGILLADTQYF
NA | TRBJ2-1 | 16 | TRBD2 | TRBV7-8 | TGTGCCAGCAGCCGAACTAAAGCGGGAGGGTACAATGGGCAGTTCTTC | CASSRTKAGGYNGQFF
NA | TRBJ2-1 | 16 | NA | TRBV5-1 | TGCGCCAGCAGTCCAGGGTTGGAAAGCTCCTACAATGAGCAGTTCTTC | CASSPGLESSYNEQFF
NA | TRBJ2-1 | 15 | NA | TRBV11-2 | TGTGCCAGCAGCTTAGATTTCAGGGCGGAGAATGAGCAGTTCTTC | CASSLDFRAENEQFF
NA | TRBJ2-3 | 15 | TRBD2 | TRBV12-5 | TGTGCTAGTGGTCCTGGGACTAGCGACACAGATACGCAGTATTTT | CASGPGTSDTDTQYF
NA | TRBJ1-6 | 13 | NA | TRBV5-4 | TGTGCCAGCAGCTTCAGGGTAGATTCACCCCTCCACTTT | CASSFRVDSPLHF
once | TRBJ2-1 | 16 | TRBD2 | TRBV28 | TGTGCCAGCAGTTCTAACGGACTAGCGGGAGTTGGTGAGCAGTTCTTC | CASSSNGLAGVGEQFF
NA | TRBJ2-3 | 18 | NA | TRBV21-1 | TGTGCCAGCAGCTTCCAAGACGGACGGGATGTGGCACACATGACGCAGTATTTT | CASSFQDGRDVAHMTQYF
NA | TRBJ2-7 | 14 | TRBD1 | TRBV10-3 | TGTGCCATCAGTGCCGAGACAGGGACATCCGAGCAGTACTTC | CAISAETGTSEQYF
NA | TRBJ2-7 | 14 | TRBD1 | TRBV6-5 | TGTGCCAGCAGTTATTCCTGGACAGGGGATGAGCAGTACTTC | CASSYSWTGDEQYF
few | TRBJ2-1 | 15 | NA | TRBV5-1 | TGCGCCAGCAGCTTAGGAGGGCGGTCCTACAATGAGCAGTTCTTC | CASSLGGRSYNEQFF
NA | TRBJ1-5 | 15 | NA | TRBV6-1 | TGTGCCAGCAGTGTTACAGGGTCGGGCAATCAGCCCCAGCATTTT | CASSVTGSGNQPQHF
NA | TRBJ2-1 | 16 | NA | TRBV1 | TGCACCAGCAGCCAGCCGGGACTAGCGGGAGGGAAGGTGCAGTTCTTC | CTSSQPGLAGGKVQFF
NA | TRBJ2-5 | 16 | TRBD2 | TRBV7-9 | TGTGCCAGCAGCCCCAGGACTAGCGGGTACCAAGAGACCCAGTACTTC | CASSPRTSGYQETQYF
NA | TRBJ2-2 | 17 | TRBD2 | TRBV19 | TGTGCCAGTAGTCCGGGCCTAGCGGGAGGACATACCGGGGAGCTGTTTTTT | CASSPGLAGGHTGELFF
NA | TRBJ2-3 | 16 | NA | TRBV7-8 | TGTGCCAGCAGCTTAGCGCCCGAGGACTACACAGATACGCAGTATTTT | CASSLAPEDYTDTQYF
once | TRBJ1-1 | 15 | TRBD1 | TRBV18 | TGTGCCAGCTCACCAACGGGACAGGGAGGTACTGAAGCTTTCTTT | CASSPTGQGGTEAFF
NA | TRBJ2-7 | 15 | TRBD2 | TRBV5-5 | TGTGCCAGCAGCGCGGGACTAGCGGGATTATACGAGCAGTACTTC | CASSAGLAGLYEQYF
NA | TRBJ2-7 | 15 | TRBD1 | TRBV10-1 | TGCGCCAGCAGTGAGTCCAGGACAGGGGCGCGCGAGCAGTACTTC | CASSESRTGAREQYF
NA | TRBJ1-2 | 16 | TRBD1 | TRBV7-8 | TGTGCCAGCAGCTTATCCCAGGGGGCATTACACTATGGCTACACCTTC | CASSLSQGALHYGYTF
NA | TRBJ2-3 | 18 | NA | TRBV28 | TGTGCCAGCAGTTTATATACGACAACCCCAAGTCGTTCACCTACGCAGTATTTT | CASSLYTTTPSRSPTQYF
NA | TRBJ2-1 | 13 | TRBD2 | TRBV27 | TGTGCCAGCGGGACTAGCTTTAGCAATGAGCAGTTCTTC | CASGTSFSNEQFF
NA | TRBJ2-1 | 17 | TRBD2 | TRBV11-2 | TGTGCCAGCAGTACTCCTTTTAGCGGGAGGGAAAACAATGAGCAGTTCTTC | CASSTPFSGRENNEQFF
once | TRBJ2-5 | 18 | TRBD2 | TRBV4-1 | TGCGCCAGCAGCCAAGAAGGCGGGAGGGGAGTCGTCCAAGAGACCCAGTACTTC | CASSQEGGRGVVQETQYF
NA | TRBJ2-1 | 15 | TRBD2 | TRBV4-2 | TGTGCCAGCAGCCAAGGTGGGACTAGCTACAATGAGCAGTTCTTC | CASSQGGTSYNEQFF
NA | TRBJ1-1 | 13 | NA | TRBV6-5 | TGTGCCAGCAGTTACGTACAAGACACTGAAGCTTTCTTT | CASSYVQDTEAFF
NA | TRBJ2-2 | 13 | NA | TRBV2 | TGTGCCAGCAATGTCAGAAACACCGGGGAGCTGTTTTTT | CASNVRNTGELFF
NA | TRBJ2-7 | 14 | TRBD1 | TRBV28 | TGTGCCAGCACCGGGACAGGGGGTTACTACGAGCAGTACTTC | CASTGTGGYYEQYF
NA | TRBJ2-7 | 15 | NA | TRBV18 | TGTGCCAGCTCACCACAAGCAGGGGAGCCCTACGAGCAGTACTTC | CASSPQAGEPYEQYF
NA | TRBJ2-7 | 15 | NA | TRBV7-8 | TGTGCCAGCAGCGTTGGACAGTTCGATTCCTACGAGCAGTACTTC | CASSVGQFDSYEQYF